The T cell receptor (beta chain) under discussion was sequenced for a study of post-analysis software for immune sequencing data. The V gene's germline CDR1 is SNHLY and CDR2 FYNNEI. V was clipped by 6 bases and J by 6 bases; unmatched bases: 16. This CDR3 contains 19 residues. As for this clonotype: Its antigen is unknown.

Study-level points and caveats: Patients showed TRBV5-6, TRBV5-1 and TRBV20-1 among several TRBV segments more frequent than in controls.

Every TCR beta cDNA library bore unique molecular identifiers. A single record per CDR3 protein comes from TCRdb applying MiXCR to the PCR reads. The sample lists more than 350,000 distinct CDR3 sequences; roughly 40% were seen once. Sequencing was carried out using blood. The rearrangement joins TRBV2 to TRBJ2-1; 14 nucleotides match TRBD2. This TCR derives from a girl aged 2-10 years with multiple sclerosis. This CDR3 is CASRSGTSGGPTTPNEQFF. The CDR3 DNA follows: TGTGCCAGCAGGTCCGGGACTAGCGGGGGCCCGACCACCCCCAATGAGCAGTTCTTC.